What follows describes a single T cell receptor (beta chain). It lacks a known antigen. The input lacks base qualities; no much larger clone sits a single base away. The EasySep Human CD8+ T Cell Enrichment Kit was used on day 10 to isolate CD8+ T cells from every culture. This sample stems from a study of CD8 T cell repertoires and HIV-1 epitope variants (TCRdb year 2020). Regarding the research as a whole: T cells were stimulated in separate culture wells with each of twenty-five peptides representing autologous and known Gag and Nef epitope variants. T cells were enriched with the EasySep Human T Cell Enrichment Kit and co-cultured with equal numbers of autologous T cell-negative cells as antigen-presenting cells. An aliquot of 1M T cells was saved as an uncultured baseline condition, separate from the 75 to 95 T cell cultures. The epitopes tested were three Gag epitope families plus Nef HW9 and YT9. Cultures were maintained for 10 days in IMDM with gentamicin, and half-media changes adding IL-2, IL-7 and IL-15 were performed on days 3 and 7. Control conditions included a CMV, EBV and flu peptide pool, the Ebola AY9 epitope as negative control, and a no-peptide well. A total of 75 to 100 T cell cultures were run, with each culture condition done in triplicate except for one peptide, which was done in duplicate. What the authors observed across the whole study: The assay could identify only TCR beta chains and pointed to proliferation in response to antigen, not to T cell function or cytokine profile. The Nef KF9 family was recognized by five clonotypes and the HW9 family by one, and no responses to the TAALDMSHF plasma variant were observed. Of the nine antigen-specific TCR beta clonotypes identified, roughly six appeared cross-reactive for autologous or known escape epitope variants.

The immunoSEQ platform was used to sequence TCR beta CDR3 regions at survey depth. The QIAamp DNA micro kit was used to extract genomic DNA from every cultured and uncultured CD8+ T cell population. In the paper's pipeline: Samples with fewer than 5,000 productive reads were excluded, which removed about 6% of the roughly 75 HIV peptide-stimulated cultures. A MANAFEST web app trimmed sequences to CDR3 and removed nonproductive sequences, CDR3s under 5 amino acids, and those not starting C or ending F/W. Clonotypes were classified as antigen-specific only if expansion was observed in at least 2 of 3 replicates versus the no-peptide control at FDR 0.01, only within one epitope family. A specific clonotype also had to show a frequency at least fivefold higher than in wells stimulated with peptides from other epitope families. Held by TCRdb, this immuneACCESS table contains in-frame sequences only and omits some clones. Under half of the omission traces to an unresolved V gene where checked; the cause of the rest is unknown. The V and J calls and clone size are taken from that table; D and trimming were inferred from the DNA. The sample table shows about 5,100 clones, and roughly 64% are seen once. The ten largest clonotypes hold around 47% of the sample.

CDR1 and CDR2 were assigned from the germline V gene as MGHRA and YSYEKL. Taken from cysteine to phenylalanine, the CDR3 has 15 residues. Of all the DNA, just the CDR3 is kept, 45 bases in frame from base 1. Trimming accounts for 1 base at V and 5 bases at J, while the number of junction bases matched to no gene is 5. The source material was cultured CD8+ T cells derived from PBMCs. This TCR was recovered from a male donor with HIV. The chain links TRBV4-1 with TRBJ2-1; 7 junctional bases match TRBD1. The CDR3 amino acid sequence is: CASSQATGPHNEQFF. In nucleotides, the sequence is TGCGCCAGCAGCCAAGCGACAGGGCCCCACAATGAGCAGTTCTTC.